This T cell receptor beta chain was documented in a study of beta chain features in type 1 diabetes. This clone has just a few counts. The antigen remains undetermined. Sequencing targeted expressed TCRB transcripts, as all isolated RNA had been reverse transcribed. The protocol was immunoSEQ multiplex PCR, while the TCRdb copy is restricted to in-frame clones and leaves out a portion. The sample consists of 350,000 to 400,000 clones, about 16% of them appearing once. Study-level results: VDJ junctions from patients with type 1 diabetes contained fewer insertions and more deletions.

Trimming took 3 bases from V and 7 from J; bases not matched to a gene: 6. This CDR3 region has 14 residues. The germline V gene has CDR1 MDHEN and CDR2 SYDVKM. Sequenced: naive CD4+ T cells from blood. This sequence joins TRBV28 and TRBJ2-3, with TRBD2 matching over 8 bases. The TCR originated in a woman aged 18 to 35 in good health. In DNA form, the CDR3 reads TGTGCCAGCAGTTTGTCGGGAGGGCCGTATACGCAGTATTTT. It is translated as CASSLSGGPYTQYF.